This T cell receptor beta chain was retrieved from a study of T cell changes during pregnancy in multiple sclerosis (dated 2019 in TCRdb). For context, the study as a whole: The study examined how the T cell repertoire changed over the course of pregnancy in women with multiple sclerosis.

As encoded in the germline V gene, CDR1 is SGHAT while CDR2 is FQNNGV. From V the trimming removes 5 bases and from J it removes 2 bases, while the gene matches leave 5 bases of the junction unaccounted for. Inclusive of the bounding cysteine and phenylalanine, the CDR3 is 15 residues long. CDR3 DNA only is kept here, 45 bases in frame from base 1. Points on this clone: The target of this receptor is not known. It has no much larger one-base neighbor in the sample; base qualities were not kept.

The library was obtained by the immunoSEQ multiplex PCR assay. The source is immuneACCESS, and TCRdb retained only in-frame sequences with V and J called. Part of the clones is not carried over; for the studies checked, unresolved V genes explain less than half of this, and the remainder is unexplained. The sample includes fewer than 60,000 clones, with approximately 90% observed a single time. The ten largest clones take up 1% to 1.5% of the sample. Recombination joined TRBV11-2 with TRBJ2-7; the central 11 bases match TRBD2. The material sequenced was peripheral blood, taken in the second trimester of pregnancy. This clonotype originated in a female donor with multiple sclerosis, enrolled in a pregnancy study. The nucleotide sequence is TGTGCCAGCAGCCTAACTAGCGGGGGAACCTACGAGCAGTACTTC. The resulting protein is CASSLTSGGTYEQYF.